This TCR beta chain appears in the sequencing data of a study of blood T cell repertoires in COVID-19. Background on the study: COVID-19 samples, acute and convalescent, were from the United States, Italy and Spain.

Enrolled during active infection, Seattle patients were then followed longitudinally. In the authors' workflow: Amplification of reference gene primers provided the estimated nucleated cell counts. TCRdb keeps only in-frame clones here, not all; method: immunoSEQ multiplex PCR. That table furnishes V, J and clone size, whereas the DNA furnished D and trimming. This table holds about 160,000 clones, just under 90% found once. This TCR was recovered from a woman in her 70s with COVID-19, enrolled during active disease. Input material: peripheral blood.

The CDR3 region is CASSFWRGRNTEAFF. Written as DNA, the CDR3 is TGTGCCAGCAGCTTTTGGAGGGGACGGAACACTGAAGCTTTCTTT. V and J are TRBV5-6 and TRBJ1-1; perhaps TRBD1 as D (5 bases). CDR1 is SGHDT and CDR2 is YYEEEE in the germline V gene. Between the trimmed V and J ends, which lost 2 bases and 1 base, there was a span of 12 bases. This CDR3 spans 15 amino acids. The full variable domain, in which reference TRBV5-6 and TRBJ1-1 provide the parts outside the CDR3, is DAGVTQSPTHLIKTRGQQVTLRCSPKSGHDTVSWYQQALGQGPQFIFQYYEEEERQRGNFPDRFSGHQFPNYSSELNVNALLLGDSALYLCASSFWRGRNTEAFFGQGTRLTVV.